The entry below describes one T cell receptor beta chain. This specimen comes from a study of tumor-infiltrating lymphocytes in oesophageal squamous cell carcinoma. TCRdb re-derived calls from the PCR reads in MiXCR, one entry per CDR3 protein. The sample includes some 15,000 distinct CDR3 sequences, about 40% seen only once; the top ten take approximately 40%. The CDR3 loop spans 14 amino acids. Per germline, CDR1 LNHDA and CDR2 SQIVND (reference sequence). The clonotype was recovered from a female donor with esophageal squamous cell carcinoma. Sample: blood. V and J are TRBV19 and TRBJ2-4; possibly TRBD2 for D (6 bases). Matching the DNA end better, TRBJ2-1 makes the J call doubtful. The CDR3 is CASKLSRLEGLQFF. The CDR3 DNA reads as TGTGCCAGTAAGCTTTCTCGACTGGAGGGCCTCCAGTTCTTC.